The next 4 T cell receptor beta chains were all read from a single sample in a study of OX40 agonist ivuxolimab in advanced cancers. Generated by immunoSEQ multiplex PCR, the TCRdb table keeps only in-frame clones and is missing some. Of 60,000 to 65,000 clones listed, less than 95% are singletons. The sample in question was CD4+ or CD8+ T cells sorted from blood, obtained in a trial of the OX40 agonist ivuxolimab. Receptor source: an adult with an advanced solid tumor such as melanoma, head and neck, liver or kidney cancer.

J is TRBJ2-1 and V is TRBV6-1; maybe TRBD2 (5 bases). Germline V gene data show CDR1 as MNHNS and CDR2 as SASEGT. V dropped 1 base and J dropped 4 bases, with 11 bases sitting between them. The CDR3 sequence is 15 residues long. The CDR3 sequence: CASSEVATPYNEQFF. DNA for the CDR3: TGTGCCAGCAGTGAAGTAGCGACTCCGTACAATGAGCAGTTCTTC.

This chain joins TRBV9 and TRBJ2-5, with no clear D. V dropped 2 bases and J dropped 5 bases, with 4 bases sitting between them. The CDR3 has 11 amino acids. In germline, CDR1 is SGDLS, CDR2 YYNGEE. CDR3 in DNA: TGTGCCAGCAGCGTCGCGGAGACCCAGTACTTC. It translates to CASSVAETQYF.

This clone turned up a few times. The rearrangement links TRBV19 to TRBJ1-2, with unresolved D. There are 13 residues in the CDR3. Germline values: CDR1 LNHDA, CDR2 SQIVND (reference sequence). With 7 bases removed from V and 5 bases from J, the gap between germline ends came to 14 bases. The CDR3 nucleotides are TGTGCCAGTACCCAGCGGGCGGGGTATGGCTACACCTTC. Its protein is CASTQRAGYGYTF. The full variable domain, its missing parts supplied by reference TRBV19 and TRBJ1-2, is DGGITQSPKYLFRKEGQNVTLSCEQNLNHDAMYWYRQDPGQGLRLIYYSQIVNDFQKGDIAEGYSVSREKKESFPLTVTSAQKNPTAFYLCASTQRAGYGYTFGSGTRLTVV.

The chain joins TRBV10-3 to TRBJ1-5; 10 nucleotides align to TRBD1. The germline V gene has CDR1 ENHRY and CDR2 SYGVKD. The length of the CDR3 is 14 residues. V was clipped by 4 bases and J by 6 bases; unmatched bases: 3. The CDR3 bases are TGTGCCATCAGTGCTGGACAGGGGGGTCAGCCCCAGCATTTT. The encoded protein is CAISAGQGGQPQHF.